Each of the 27 T cell receptor beta chains below was sequenced from the same sample in a study of T cell responses to AZD1222 COVID-19 vaccine. Libraries were prepared by immunoSEQ multiplex PCR; TCRdb keeps only in-frame clonotypes and omits some of them. The sample shows about 130,000 clones, roughly 89% of them seen only once. This specimen consisted of peripheral blood, obtained 28 days after the second AZD1222 dose. These TCRs come from an adult who received the AZD1222 COVID-19 vaccine.

V gene TRBV6-5 combines with J gene TRBJ2-7; D is perhaps TRBD1 (5 bases). Germline V CDR1 and CDR2: MNHEY, SVGAGI. With 9 bases removed from V and 1 base from J, the gap between germline ends came to 7 bases. The CDR3 runs 11 residues. CDR3 protein: CASRQSYEQYF. The CDR3 DNA is TGTGCCAGTCGACAGTCCTACGAGCAGTACTTC.

The chain couples TRBV6-1 to TRBJ2-7; D remains ambiguous. The CDR3 totals 16 residues. Trimming cost V 3 bases and J 3 bases, with 18 bases left between them. The germline V gene encodes CDR1 MNHNS and CDR2 SASEGT. CDR3 in amino acids: CASSDLIVLGHYEQYF. CDR3 DNA: TGTGCCAGCAGTGATTTGATTGTCCTGGGTCACTACGAGCAGTACTTC.

The gene calls are TRBV7-3 and TRBJ1-4; D ambiguous. With 5 bases removed from V and 8 bases from J, the gap between germline ends came to 18 bases. The germline CDR1 and CDR2 sequences are SGHTA and FQGTGA. This CDR3 is 15 amino acids long. The CDR3 region has the DNA TGTGCCAGCAGCCGCGACGGGGTTCAAGGCGAAAAACTGTTTTTT. This translates into CASSRDGVQGEKLFF.

The chain uses TRBV27 and TRBJ1-5; possibly TRBD1 for D (6 bases). CDR3 size: 15 residues. V dropped 0 bases and J dropped 4 bases, with 10 bases sitting between them. In germline, CDR1 is MNHEY, CDR2 SMNVEV (reference sequence). CDR3 nucleotides: TGTGCCAGCAGTTTATCGGGACAAAGAAATCAGCCCCAGCATTTT. It specifies CASSLSGQRNQPQHF.

As regards this clone: Other DNA sequences within the sample encode an identical CDR3. For the CDR3, the DNA is TGTGCCAGCTCACCAGGCGCCGGGTCGGACTATGGCTACACCTTC. Translation gives CASSPGAGSDYGYTF. The genes are TRBV18 and TRBJ1-2; D unresolved. The CDR3 contains 15 residues. Per the germline V gene, CDR1 is KGHSH and CDR2 is LQKENI. Trimming shortened V by 2 bases and J by 3 bases, and 13 bases separated the two germline ends.

This clone came up a few times. The CDR3 DNA reads TGTGCCATCAGTGGGGGGGCCCCAGAGGGGGACTATGGCTACACCTTC. It codes for CAISGGAPEGDYGYTF. The J gene is TRBJ1-2, the V gene TRBV10-3, with a possible D match to TRBD1 (6 bases). Germline lookup yields CDR1 ENHRY and CDR2 SYGVKD. With 4 bases removed from V and 3 bases from J, the gap between germline ends came to 18 bases. The CDR3 has 16 residues.

This clone showed up just once. The chain employs TRBV7-9 and TRBJ1-2, with 7 positions matching TRBD1. The length of the CDR3 is 13 residues. V lost 5 bases, J lost 7 bases, and 7 bases stayed unmatched. Germline CDR1 SEHNR, CDR2 FQNEAQ (reference sequence). CDR3: CASSVQGTSGYTF. CDR3 DNA sequence: TGTGCCAGCAGCGTACAGGGGACCAGTGGCTACACCTTC. Combining the CDR3 with reference TRBV7-9 and TRBJ1-2 gives the whole variable domain DTGVSQNPRHKITKRGQNVTFRCDPISEHNRLYWYRQTLGQGPEFLTYFQNEAQLEKSRLLSDRFSAERPKGSFSTLEIQRTEQGDSAMYLCASSVQGTSGYTFGSGTRLTVV.

This chain connects TRBV6-5 to TRBJ2-5; 7 bases are a match to TRBD2. There are 13 residues in the CDR3. Per germline, CDR1 MNHEY and CDR2 SVGAGI. V shed 1 base, J shed 5 bases, and the junction held 1 base outside the gene matches. Written as DNA, the CDR3 is TGTGCCAGCAGTTACTTGGGGGGGGAGACCCAGTACTTC. It yields the protein CASSYLGGETQYF.

CDR3 DNA sequence: TGTGCCACCGCAGGGGGGGGTCAGCCCCAGCATTTT. Its protein is CATAGGGQPQHF. The chain recombines TRBV24-1 with TRBJ1-5, with TRBD1 matching over 7 bases. Germline V gene lookup returns CDR1 KGHDR and CDR2 SFDVKD. V shed 9 bases, J shed 6 bases, and the junction held 4 bases outside the gene matches. The CDR3 runs 12 residues.

This chain uses TRBV7-9 with TRBJ1-6, with 9 bases aligning to TRBD1. Per the germline V gene, CDR1 is SEHNR and CDR2 is FQNEAQ (reference sequence). CDR3 size: 14 residues. After removal of 4 bases from V and 7 bases from J, the junction contained 2 bases not matched to a gene. The CDR3 DNA sequence: TGTGCCAGCAGCTCCGGGACAGGGAATTCACCCCTCCACTTT. It codes for CASSSGTGNSPLHF.

The chain links TRBV2 to TRBJ1-4, with 8 bases that match TRBD1. With V trimmed by 8 bases and J by 0 bases, 2 bases remained unmatched. Germline loops: CDR1 SNHLY, CDR2 FYNNEI. The CDR3 has 14 residues. The CDR3 DNA reads as TGTGCCAGCGGGGGACAGGCAACTAATGAAAAACTGTTTTTT. Its protein product is CASGGQATNEKLFF.

The V and J genes are TRBV28 and TRBJ1-6; TRBD1 aligns across 7 bases. The CDR3 spans 14 residues. The J segment lost 6 bases and the V segment lost 6 bases, leaving 5 bases of the junction unmatched. Germline values: CDR1 MDHEN, CDR2 SYDVKM. CDR3 in amino acids: CASRPGTVNSPLHF. CDR3 DNA sequence: TGTGCCAGCAGACCCGGGACAGTTAATTCACCCCTCCACTTT.

This clone occurred once. DNA of the CDR3: TGTGCCAGCAGCTTAGGGCTAGCGGGCCAAACCTACGAGCAGTACTTC. Translation gives CASSLGLAGQTYEQYF. The chain links TRBV7-9 to TRBJ2-7; 8 nucleotides agree with TRBD2. Germline V gene sequence: CDR1 SEHNR, CDR2 FQNEAQ (reference sequence). The CDR3 loop spans 16 amino acids. V was clipped by 1 base and J by 2 bases; unmatched bases: 7. Combining the CDR3 with reference TRBV7-9 and TRBJ2-7 gives the whole variable domain DTGVSQNPRHKITKRGQNVTFRCDPISEHNRLYWYRQTLGQGPEFLTYFQNEAQLEKSRLLSDRFSAERPKGSFSTLEIQRTEQGDSAMYLCASSLGLAGQTYEQYFGPGTRLTVT.

The chain combines TRBV5-8 with TRBJ1-2, with 9 bases identical to TRBD1. Looked up from germline, CDR1 is SGHTS and CDR2 is YDEGEE. The V segment lost 0 bases and the J segment 4 bases; nucleotides outside the gene matches: 4. The CDR3 spans 15 residues. CDR3 sequence (DNA): TGTGCCAGCAGCTTGGGGGACAGGGTACTCTATGGCTACACCTTC. Translated, it gives CASSLGDRVLYGYTF.

The V call is TRBV7-3, the J call TRBJ2-7, with D perhaps being TRBD1 or TRBD2 (6 bases each). CDR3 length: 15 amino acids. CDR1 SGHTA and CDR2 FQGTGA come from the germline V gene. The V end was cut by 3 bases, the J end by 5 bases, with 17 bases between. CDR3 in amino acids: CASSLASGARNEQYF. The CDR3 coding sequence is TGTGCCAGCAGCTTGGCCTCGGGGGCGCGTAACGAGCAGTACTTC.

The chain recombines TRBV7-9 with TRBJ2-5; TRBD1 aligns across 7 bases. CDR1 is SEHNR and CDR2 is FQNEAQ in the germline V gene (reference sequence). V was clipped by 0 bases and J by 6 bases; unmatched bases: 10. The CDR3 is made up of 16 amino acids. This chain's CDR3 is CASSLARRGGQQTQYF. DNA of the CDR3: TGTGCCAGCAGCTTAGCCAGGAGAGGGGGCCAGCAGACCCAGTACTTC.

The table lists this clone with a count of one. In DNA form, the CDR3 reads TGTGCCAGCAGCGTAGGCCCGGGGCCCCCCGCGGACACCGGGGAGCTGTTTTTT. It encodes CASSVGPGPPADTGELFF. V gene TRBV9 combines with J gene TRBJ2-2, with D possibly called TRBD1 or TRBD2 (5 bases each). Looked up from germline, CDR1 is SGDLS and CDR2 is YYNGEE. V lost 0 bases, J lost 3 bases, and 18 bases lay in between. The CDR3 contains 18 residues.

This chain connects TRBV7-9 to TRBJ1-2; D is ambiguous. Germline assignment: CDR1 SEHNR and CDR2 FQNEAQ (reference sequence). The CDR3 is 14 amino acids. V was cut by 1 base and J by 2 bases, with 8 bases left in between. The CDR3 sequence is CASSLGWGNYGYTF. CDR3 in DNA: TGTGCCAGCAGCTTAGGATGGGGAAACTATGGCTACACCTTC.

This sequence joins TRBV28 and TRBJ2-7; 8 bases match TRBD1. The CDR3 has 15 residues. Trimming at V came to 6 bases and at J to 1 base, leaving 8 bases not matched to a gene. Germline V gene data show CDR1 as MDHEN and CDR2 as SYDVKM. The CDR3 DNA reads TGTGCCAGCAGCCCGACAGGGGCGAGATCCTACGAGCAGTACTTC. Residues: CASSPTGARSYEQYF.

This clone was seen more than once but under ten times. The V call is TRBV27, the J call TRBJ1-6; D remains ambiguous. V lost 2 bases, J lost 7 bases, and 12 bases lay in between. CDR1 and CDR2 from the germline V gene are MNHEY and SMNVEV (reference sequence). The CDR3 extends over 15 amino acids. Written as DNA, the CDR3 is TGTGCCAGCAGTTTAAGCACAATTAAAAATTCACCCCTCCACTTT. Translated: CASSLSTIKNSPLHF.

V usage is TRBV11-3 and J usage is TRBJ2-7; 10 bases line up with TRBD2. Germline V lookup: CDR1 SGHNT, CDR2 YENEEA. Trimming removed 1 base from V and 3 bases from J; junction bases left unmatched: 3. CDR3 length equals 15 residues. The CDR3 DNA follows: TGTGCCAGCAGCTTAGGGTCTAGCGGGGGCTACGAGCAGTACTTC. This encodes CASSLGSSGGYEQYF.

Remarks on this clone: An end of the junction does not agree with germline; a read error may underlie this. The chain carries TRBV6-2 or TRBV6-3 and TRBJ1-1; possible D gene TRBD1, 6 bases. This CDR3 has 14 amino acids. Germline V gene lookup returns CDR1 MNHEY and CDR2 SVGEGT. This CDR3 is CASSPGRGNAEAFF. The CDR3 region has the DNA TGTGCCAGCAGTCCCGGAAGGGGGAACGCTGAAGCTTTCTTT.

The V gene is TRBV4-2, the J gene TRBJ1-2; weak D call: TRBD1 (5 bases). The V gene's germline CDR1 is LGHNA and CDR2 YNFKEQ. V was cut by 1 base and J by 4 bases, with 10 bases left in between. CDR3 length equals 14 residues. CDR3 nucleotide sequence: TGTGCCAGCAGCCAAGGGGGGGATCTCTATGGCTACACCTTC. Its protein is CASSQGGDLYGYTF.

Written as DNA, the CDR3 is TGCAGCGTTGAAGAGGGATTGGACCAGTACTTC. Residues: CSVEEGLDQYF. V usage is TRBV29-1 and J usage is TRBJ2-5; no reliable D call. CDR3 size: 11 residues. V lost 0 bases and J 10 bases, leaving 9 bases between the germline ends. Germline CDR1 and CDR2: SQVTM and ANQGSEA.

This clone was picked up a small number of times. The chain carries TRBV9 and TRBJ1-2, with TRBD1 matching over 8 bases. V was pared by 3 bases and J by 3 bases, with 4 bases of the junction left unmatched. The CDR3 runs 14 residues. From germline, CDR1 is SGDLS and CDR2 YYNGEE. CDR3 protein: CASSAGQGDYGYTF. For the CDR3, the DNA is TGTGCCAGCAGCGCCGGACAGGGAGACTATGGCTACACCTTC.

The rearrangement links TRBV9 to TRBJ2-7; 7 bases fit TRBD1. J lost 3 bases, V lost 0 bases, and 6 bases had no gene match. Germline values: CDR1 SGDLS, CDR2 YYNGEE. This CDR3 contains 15 residues. CDR3 sequence: CASSVGPDRDYEQYF. DNA of the CDR3: TGTGCCAGCAGCGTAGGACCCGACAGGGACTACGAGCAGTACTTC.

The chain has TRBV5-1 and TRBJ2-1, with 13 bases that match TRBD2. V shed 2 bases, J shed 8 bases, and the junction held 4 bases outside the gene matches. The CDR3 has 15 residues. The germline V gene encodes CDR1 SGHRS and CDR2 YFSETQ. Written as DNA, the CDR3 is TGCGCCAGCAGCTTACTAGCGGGAGGGGTGGATGAGCAGTTCTTC. It translates to CASSLLAGGVDEQFF.